Listed below are T cell receptor beta chains from one sample, sequenced in a study of blood T cell repertoires in COVID-19. Some clones are missing from TCRdb's copy, which holds only in-frame ones; the method was immunoSEQ multiplex PCR. This table holds about 46,000 clones, 75% to 90% found once. Sequenced input: peripheral blood. Source of these receptors: a man aged 45-65 years with acute or convalescent COVID-19. The CDR3 runs from the conserved cysteine through the conserved F or W. Each record gives: J gene, V gene, CDR3 protein.

TRBJ2-3 | TRBV6-6 | CASSTGRPSTDTQYF
TRBJ1-3 | TRBV5-6 | CASSPGQGRFGNTIYF
TRBJ2-1 | TRBV6-6 | CASRLLSNEQFF
TRBJ1-1 | TRBV10-3 | CAIKPGEGARTEAFF
TRBJ2-5 | TRBV7-9 | CASSLPSGLAETQYF
TRBJ1-6 | TRBV2 | CASSMQGINSPLHF
TRBJ1-2 | TRBV28 | CASSAPSGTGISRGYTF
TRBJ1-1 | TRBV6-5 | CASSYQNTEAFF
TRBJ1-2 | TRBV9 | CASNRGDPSYGYTF
TRBJ1-1 | TRBV28 | CATGGRNTEAFF
TRBJ1-3 | TRBV10-3 | CAISGTESGNTIYF
TRBJ2-7 | TRBV6-5 | CASANASPYEQYF
TRBJ2-7 | TRBV19 | CASSILAGGAYEQYF
TRBJ1-2 | TRBV4-2 | CASSQEAGGYYGYTF
TRBJ1-1 | TRBV5-1 | CASSLDTGLTEAFF
TRBJ1-1 | TRBV19 | CASYTMGGGNTEAFF